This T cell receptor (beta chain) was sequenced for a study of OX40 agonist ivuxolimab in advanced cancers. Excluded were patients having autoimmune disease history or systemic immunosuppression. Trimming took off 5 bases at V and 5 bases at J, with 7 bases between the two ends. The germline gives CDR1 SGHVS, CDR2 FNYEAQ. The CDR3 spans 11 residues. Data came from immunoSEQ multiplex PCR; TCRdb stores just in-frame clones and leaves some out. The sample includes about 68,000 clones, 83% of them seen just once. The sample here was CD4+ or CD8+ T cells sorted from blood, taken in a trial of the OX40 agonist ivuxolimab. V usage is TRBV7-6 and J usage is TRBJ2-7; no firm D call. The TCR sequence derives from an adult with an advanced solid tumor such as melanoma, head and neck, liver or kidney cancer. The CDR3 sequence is CASSPGNEQYF. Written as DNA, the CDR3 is TGTGCCAGCAGCCCAGGAAACGAGCAGTACTTC.